This entry is about one TCR beta chain. This clone was observed a handful of times. The antigen this receptor binds is unknown. No base-level quality is on record; no much larger clone is a single base apart. Collaborating institutions collected whole blood in K2EDTA tubes following their own protocols. Collaborator samples were shipped for TCRbeta analysis as frozen whole blood, isolated PBMCs, or DNA extracted from either sample type. TCRbeta CDR3 regions were amplified from genomic DNA using the immunoSEQ Assay, a bias-controlled multiplex PCR. Concerning the study's data processing: Within the assay, amplification of reference gene primers was used to estimate how many nucleated cells each sample contained. Sequence reads were collapsed and filtered to measure the absolute abundance of every unique TCRbeta CDR3 rearrangement. Productive Simpson clonality was computed per sample as the square root of Simpson's diversity index over productive rearrangements. Sourced from immuneACCESS, this table was stored by TCRdb with only in-frame sequences that have V and J called. A share of the clones is absent; for the studies checked, an unresolved V gene accounts for under half, and the remainder has no known explanation. The D gene and trimming were derived from the DNA, and the V and J assignments and clone size from that table. The sample has roughly 200,000 clones on record, roughly 81% of them singletons. In total, the top ten clones hold around 5.2% of the sample.

The germline V gene sets CDR1 to SGHTA and CDR2 to FQGNSA. The CDR3 measures 16 amino acids from cysteine to phenylalanine. The DNA shown is the 48-base CDR3, in frame from base 1. A distance of 21 bases separates the germline ends of V and J, which lose 6 bases and 5 bases respectively. The record originates from a study of blood T cell repertoires in COVID-19 (dated by TCRdb to 2018 to 2021). About the investigation overall: Samples from collaborators originated in the United States, Italy and Spain and spanned both the acute and convalescent phases of COVID-19. The prospective study material was composed of cDNA or gDNA derived from T cells, B-cell-depleted T cells, or PBMCs. The dataset comprised deeply sampled blood TCRbeta repertoires from subjects exposed to, actively infected with, or recovered from COVID-19. The repertoires were made available in a free public database intended to serve as a resource for research on the immune response to SARS-CoV-2. A de-identified subject ID, COVID-19 status, age in years and sex were almost always included in the sample metadata. Samples came from the ongoing ImmuneRACE study (first 160 participants) plus 1,254 subjects from 6 global collaborators. Where HLA class I and class II types were available, the types were taken from metadata supplied by the sample provider, not from assay-based typing. Overall results and qualifications from the work: How much clinical and demographic metadata was included differed by source and by participant, and the metadata was provided uncurated.

The receptor was isolated from a woman older than 75 with acute or convalescent COVID-19. Sequencing was performed on peripheral blood. The chain couples TRBV7-2 to TRBJ2-3, and perhaps TRBD2 as D gene, on 5 matching bases. In nucleotide form, the sequence is TGTGCCAGCAGTTTGGCGGGCATCTCCCAAGGAGATACGCAGTATTTT. It translates as CASSLAGISQGDTQYF.